The rows below give T cell receptor beta chains drawn from one sample of a study of blood T cell repertoires in COVID-19. The protocol was immunoSEQ multiplex PCR, while the TCRdb copy is restricted to in-frame clones and leaves out a portion. The table includes roughly 200,000 clones, around 83% detected once. Sequencing was performed on peripheral blood. The receptors were sampled from a human donor in a cohort sampled during active COVID-19. Both conserved end residues are trimmed from each CDR3.

V gene,CDR3 protein
TRBV13,ASSLVGQAPYEQY
TRBV7-9,ASSLALAGSYGYT
TRBV13,ASSSTGTSGSYEQY
TRBV7-9,ASSPPQAGSGKDRY
TRBV19,ASSPRQGAGEQY
TRBV7-8,ASSPGQGGEKLF
TRBV4-2,ASSGRTGGGYT
TRBV7-9,ASSLEAGGYEQY
TRBV6-2/TRBV6-3,ASSYWPGLAAYEQY
TRBV7-9,ASSLNRGGNEKLF
TRBV9,ASTVTSGLKEETQY